These T cell receptor beta chains were read from a single sample in a study of shared clonotypes between healthy human individuals. Produced via immunoSEQ multiplex PCR; TCRdb's table is partial and in-frame only. This sample has fewer than 3 million clones, with roughly 90% found just once. Sample: naive CD4+ T cells from PBMCs. Receptors were obtained from a man aged 18-30 years in good health. Some clones in this sample may be carry-over from other donors' samples. Each CDR3 is given without its conserved first and last residue. Fields, in order: J gene, V gene, CDR3 protein.

J gene: TRBJ2-6; V gene: TRBV9; CDR3 protein: ASSVKNWTGRSPLPGANVLT
J gene: TRBJ2-3; V gene: TRBV27; CDR3 protein: ASSSRLVTDTQY
J gene: TRBJ2-7; V gene: TRBV28; CDR3 protein: ASLAGSYEQY
J gene: TRBJ2-1; V gene: TRBV5-4; CDR3 protein: ASSGTSGRTYNEQF
J gene: TRBJ2-1; V gene: TRBV5-1; CDR3 protein: ASSWGLAGQDYNEQF
J gene: TRBJ2-7; V gene: TRBV4-3; CDR3 protein: ASSQVDLGYEQY
J gene: TRBJ2-3; V gene: TRBV4-3; CDR3 protein: ASSAVGRGAGDTQY
J gene: TRBJ2-7; V gene: TRBV27; CDR3 protein: ASSLTSSYERY
J gene: TRBJ1-5; V gene: TRBV18; CDR3 protein: ASSPADRGAGPQH
J gene: TRBJ2-3; V gene: TRBV4-1; CDR3 protein: ASSPGGLRSTDTQY
J gene: TRBJ1-3; V gene: TRBV7-2; CDR3 protein: ASSLFSYSGNTIY
J gene: TRBJ2-7; V gene: TRBV11-2; CDR3 protein: ASMTTYEQY
J gene: TRBJ2-3; V gene: TRBV4-2; CDR3 protein: ASSQDLGVSSTDTQY
J gene: TRBJ2-1; V gene: TRBV19; CDR3 protein: ASSDFAAGYNEQF
J gene: TRBJ2-5; V gene: TRBV7-2; CDR3 protein: ASSRGGRLRETQY
J gene: TRBJ2-1; V gene: TRBV19; CDR3 protein: ASSSKWDRLEQF
J gene: TRBJ1-5; V gene: TRBV5-1; CDR3 protein: ASSPDGGRQPQH
J gene: TRBJ2-1; V gene: TRBV5-1; CDR3 protein: ASRRGNRLLDEQF
J gene: TRBJ1-5; V gene: TRBV7-2; CDR3 protein: ASSPPGGSEQPQH
J gene: TRBJ1-2; V gene: TRBV5-6; CDR3 protein: ASSFRTGGIGYT
J gene: TRBJ2-1; V gene: TRBV7-3; CDR3 protein: ASSLTGGSYNEQF
J gene: TRBJ2-4; V gene: TRBV29-1; CDR3 protein: SVGKSSAKNIQY
J gene: TRBJ1-2; V gene: TRBV18; CDR3 protein: ASSPSMDQDGYT
J gene: TRBJ2-3; V gene: TRBV5-1; CDR3 protein: ASRERGTDTQY
J gene: TRBJ1-1; V gene: TRBV11-2; CDR3 protein: ASSLVGGTEAF
J gene: TRBJ2-7; V gene: TRBV18; CDR3 protein: ASSQLAGGAYEQY
J gene: TRBJ2-5; V gene: TRBV19; CDR3 protein: ASSPWGQGAAQY
J gene: TRBJ1-2; V gene: TRBV5-1; CDR3 protein: ASSSRQGDYGYT
J gene: TRBJ2-2; V gene: TRBV11-1; CDR3 protein: ASSLEVASGTGELF
J gene: TRBJ2-6; V gene: TRBV6-6; CDR3 protein: ASNSQRGGANVLT
J gene: TRBJ2-3; V gene: TRBV20-1; CDR3 protein: SGSMGTQY
J gene: TRBJ2-5; V gene: TRBV28; CDR3 protein: ASSLWDAGETQY
J gene: TRBJ2-3; V gene: TRBV9; CDR3 protein: ASSVDGASTDTQY
J gene: TRBJ1-5; V gene: TRBV27; CDR3 protein: ASSGETGTTHQPQH
J gene: TRBJ2-6; V gene: TRBV29-1; CDR3 protein: SGGSGANVLT
J gene: TRBJ2-1; V gene: TRBV11-3; CDR3 protein: ASSLGGRARSYNEQF
J gene: TRBJ1-2; V gene: TRBV6-5; CDR3 protein: ASRLTQGASSYT
J gene: TRBJ2-1; V gene: TRBV2; CDR3 protein: ASREAGGPYNEQF
J gene: TRBJ2-5; V gene: TRBV7-7; CDR3 protein: ASSPLAQETQY
J gene: TRBJ2-3; V gene: TRBV21-1; CDR3 protein: ASSTSFSGQDTDTQY
J gene: TRBJ2-7; V gene: TRBV14; CDR3 protein: ASSQSPGGVSGLYEQY
J gene: TRBJ2-1; V gene: TRBV11-2; CDR3 protein: ASSALAGYYNEQF
J gene: TRBJ2-3; V gene: TRBV5-1; CDR3 protein: ASSPGLASTDTQY
J gene: TRBJ1-2; V gene: TRBV11-2; CDR3 protein: ASSSQGNYGYT
J gene: TRBJ2-1; V gene: TRBV7-9; CDR3 protein: ASSLGSGGVHEQF